What follows are 22 T cell receptor beta chains derived from one specimen sequenced in a study of cytomegalovirus exposure and HLA in healthy donors. The PCR ran on 60 Vbeta and 13 Jbeta primers. Libraries were prepared by immunoSEQ multiplex PCR; TCRdb keeps only in-frame clonotypes and omits some of them. This table holds more than 200,000 clones. Sequenced: PBMCs. The receptors were gathered from a woman in her 30s in good health and CMV-seropositive.

The chain recombines TRBV27 with TRBJ1-4, with 7 bases matching TRBD1. Trimming removed 5 bases from V and 8 bases from J; junction bases left unmatched: 8. CDR1 is MNHEY, CDR2 SMNVEV, per germline (reference sequence). The CDR3 consists of 14 residues. CDR3 DNA sequence: TGTGCCAGCAGTCAGGGGACAGAGCCCGAAAAACTGTTTTTT. This gives the protein CASSQGTEPEKLFF.

The V and J genes are TRBV5-6 and TRBJ2-1; the match to TRBD2 covers 7 bases. Unmatched junction bases numbered 5, after V lost 4 bases and J lost 4 bases. This CDR3 is built from 14 residues. CDR1 is SGHDT, CDR2 YYEEEE, per germline. The DNA for the CDR3 is TGTGCCAGCAGCCGGGGACTAACTTACAATGAGCAGTTCTTC. Translated: CASSRGLTYNEQFF. Variable domain in full (rest from reference TRBV5-6 and TRBJ2-1): DAGVTQSPTHLIKTRGQQVTLRCSPKSGHDTVSWYQQALGQGPQFIFQYYEEEERQRGNFPDRFSGHQFPNYSSELNVNALLLGDSALYLCASSRGLTYNEQFFGPGTRLTVL.

The V and J genes are TRBV5-4 and TRBJ2-1; 10 nucleotides agree with TRBD1. The junction had 1 base not matched to a gene; V was cut back by 1 base and J by 3 bases. The CDR3 runs to 15 residues. The V gene's germline CDR1 is SGHNT and CDR2 YYREEE (reference sequence). The CDR3 here is CASSLRTGGYNEQFF. CDR3 sequence (DNA): TGTGCCAGCAGCTTGCGGACAGGGGGCTACAATGAGCAGTTCTTC.

V is TRBV5-4 and J is TRBJ2-3; 7 nucleotides line up with TRBD1. The germline V gene encodes CDR1 SGHNT and CDR2 YYREEE (reference sequence). V lost 4 bases, J lost 2 bases, and 10 bases stayed unmatched. CDR3 length equals 16 residues. CDR3 coding DNA: TGTGCCAGCAGCGCACGCACAGGGGCCCTCACAGATACGCAGTATTTT. Translating gives CASSARTGALTDTQYF.

Comments on this clone: Mismatch with germline at one junction end may stem from a read error. This sample also contains other DNA sequences that code for the same CDR3. The CDR3 coding sequence is TGTGCCAGCAGCCTAGCGGGACAGGGAAATCAGCCCCAGCATTTT. Its translation: CASSLAGQGNQPQHF. The chain uses TRBV7-2 and TRBJ1-5, with 9 bases matching TRBD1. The CDR3 consists of 15 residues. Germline V gene lookup returns CDR1 SGHTA and CDR2 FQGNSA.

The rearrangement joins TRBV7-7 to TRBJ2-5; TRBD1 agrees at 10 bases. V gave up 11 bases and J gave up 4 bases; unmatched junction bases: 7. Germline CDR1 reads SSHAT; CDR2 reads FNYEAQ (reference sequence). This CDR3 contains 13 residues. CDR3 nucleotide sequence: TGTGCCTTGTCCCGGGACAGGGGAGAGACCCAGTACTTC. Its protein product is CALSRDRGETQYF.

CDR3 residues: CASNSRGTGELFF. The CDR3, as DNA: TGCGCCAGCAACTCCAGGGGTACCGGGGAGCTGTTTTTT. V is TRBV10-1 and J is TRBJ2-2, with a weak D call TRBD1 (6 bases). Germline assignment: CDR1 WNHNN and CDR2 SYGVQD (reference sequence). V shed 7 bases and J shed 5 bases, with 11 bases lying between them. The CDR3 is 13 residues long.

The chain links TRBV6-5 to TRBJ1-6, with 8 positions matching TRBD1. The germline V gene encodes CDR1 MNHEY and CDR2 SVGAGI. The CDR3 is 13 amino acids. J lost 11 bases, V lost 6 bases, and 6 bases had no gene match. The CDR3 protein is CASSRGQGAPLHF. The CDR3 bases are TGTGCCAGCAGCCGAGGACAGGGAGCACCCCTCCACTTT.

This rearrangement joins TRBV20-1 to TRBJ1-1; D is unresolved. The CDR3 runs 11 residues. V lost 4 bases and J 1 base, leaving 4 bases between the germline ends. CDR1 DFQATT and CDR2 SNEGSKA come from the germline V gene (reference sequence). CDR3 region: CSAIKNTEAFF. Written as DNA, the CDR3 is TGCAGTGCTATCAAGAACACTGAAGCTTTCTTT.

This chain connects TRBV18 to TRBJ2-1; D not certain. This CDR3 is 13 amino acids long. Trimming pared 1 base from V and 8 bases from J, leaving 9 bases between. Germline V gene sequence: CDR1 KGHSH, CDR2 LQKENI. The chain's CDR3 is CASSPLIEDEQFF. In nucleotides, the CDR3 is TGTGCCAGCTCACCACTGATTGAGGATGAGCAGTTCTTC.

This sequence joins TRBV7-6 and TRBJ2-3, with TRBD2 matching over 12 bases. The CDR3 extends over 18 amino acids. The V and J ends lost 5 bases and 0 bases, in that order; junction bases with no gene match: 9. Germline V gene lookup returns CDR1 SGHVS and CDR2 FNYEAQ. CDR3 residues: CASSRLAGATSSTDTQYF. In DNA, the CDR3 is TGTGCCAGCAGCCGACTAGCGGGGGCCACATCTAGCACAGATACGCAGTATTTT.

The chain recombines TRBV5-4 with TRBJ2-2; possible D gene TRBD2, 6 bases. Germline V gene lookup returns CDR1 SGHNT and CDR2 YYREEE (reference sequence). V lost 4 bases and J 7 bases, leaving 14 bases between the germline ends. This CDR3 is 14 amino acids long. CDR3 nucleotide sequence: TGTGCCAGCAGCCTCCAGGGAGGCGTCGGGGAGCTGTTTTTT. Amino acids: CASSLQGGVGELFF.

The CDR3 DNA follows: TGTGCCAGCAGCGCACAGGGGGACCAGCCCCAGCATTTT. Protein sequence: CASSAQGDQPQHF. The chain joins TRBV7-6 to TRBJ1-5; TRBD1 matches 8 bases. CDR3 length equals 13 residues. The ends lost 5 bases at V and 7 bases at J; junction bases unmatched: 4. CDR1 is SGHVS and CDR2 is FNYEAQ in the germline V gene.

The V and J genes are TRBV11-2 and TRBJ1-2, with TRBD1 as a possible D gene (5 bases). Germline loops: CDR1 SGHAT, CDR2 FQNNGV. The CDR3 length is 13 residues. Trimming pared 5 bases from V and 3 bases from J, leaving 10 bases between. In nucleotides, the CDR3 is TGTGCCAGCAGCGGGGCCCAAGACTATGGCTACACCTTC. Protein product: CASSGAQDYGYTF.

The J gene is TRBJ2-7, the V gene TRBV23-1, with 8 bases lining up with TRBD2. TRBV23-1 is assigned to the ORF class and has an uncertain function. V lost 0 bases to trimming and J lost 5 bases; unmatched junction nucleotides: 18. The CDR3 is 19 residues long. CDR3 in DNA: TGCGCCAGCAGTCAATCTAGTAGGGGCCCCGGGACTAGGACCCACGAGCAGTACTTC. It encodes CASSQSSRGPGTRTHEQYF.

The chain has TRBV19 and TRBJ2-2, with TRBD1 as a possible D gene (6 bases). Germline V lookup: CDR1 LNHDA, CDR2 SQIVND (reference sequence). V was clipped by 5 bases and J by 4 bases, with 14 bases between them. The CDR3 contains 15 residues. In DNA form, the CDR3 reads TGTGCCAGTAGTCTCCGTTCGGACAGCACCGGGGAGCTGTTTTTT. As protein: CASSLRSDSTGELFF.

This chain connects TRBV6-1 to TRBJ2-5; D possibly corresponds to TRBD2 (5 bases). The CDR3 runs to 15 residues. Trimming left V 2 bases short and J 9 bases short, with 19 bases between. Germline lookup yields CDR1 MNHNS and CDR2 SASEGT. CDR3 DNA sequence: TGTGCCAGCAGTGAATCTGGAGGAACCAAGAGATCCCAGTACTTC. It translates to CASSESGGTKRSQYF.

This chain uses TRBV18 with TRBJ2-2; D not certain. Germline CDR1 is KGHSH and CDR2 is LQKENI. The V end was cut by 0 bases, the J end by 4 bases, with 9 bases between. The CDR3 length is 15 residues. CDR3 sequence (DNA): TGTGCCAGCTCACCACCGTTTACTGGCACCGGGGAGCTGTTTTTT. This encodes CASSPPFTGTGELFF.

The chain recombines TRBV28 with TRBJ1-2; tentative D call: TRBD1 (6 bases). This CDR3 comprises 14 residues. V shed 3 bases and J shed 4 bases, with 12 bases lying between them. CDR1 MDHEN and CDR2 SYDVKM come from the germline V gene. CDR3 DNA: TGTGCCAGCAGTTTCGGGACACCCTTCTATGGCTACACCTTC. Its protein product is CASSFGTPFYGYTF.

The V and J genes are TRBV7-2 and TRBJ1-4; TRBD1 agrees at 9 bases. The CDR3 has 14 residues. Per the germline V gene, CDR1 is SGHTA and CDR2 is FQGNSA. Trimming at V came to 5 bases and at J to 7 bases, leaving 5 bases not matched to a gene. CDR3: CASSKGQGSEKLFF. In nucleotides, the CDR3 is TGTGCCAGCAGCAAAGGACAGGGGAGTGAAAAACTGTTTTTT.

The rearrangement joins TRBV9 to TRBJ2-2, with D tentatively TRBD1 (5 bases). Germline lookup yields CDR1 SGDLS and CDR2 YYNGEE. The V gene lost 0 bases and the J gene lost 5 bases, with 8 bases spanning the gap. The CDR3 covers 14 residues. CDR3: CASSVGQTTGELFF. The CDR3 DNA follows: TGTGCCAGCAGCGTAGGACAGACGACCGGGGAGCTGTTTTTT. Filled out from reference TRBV9 and TRBJ2-2, the complete variable domain reads DSGVTQTPKHLITATGQRVTLRCSPRSGDLSVYWYQQSLDQGLQFLIQYYNGEERAKGNILERFSAQQFPDLHSELNLSSLELGDSALYFCASSVGQTTGELFFGEGSRLTVL.

The rearrangement uses TRBV9 and TRBJ1-2, with a weak D call TRBD1 (6 bases). V lost 3 bases, J lost 6 bases, and 21 bases lay in between. The germline V gene encodes CDR1 SGDLS and CDR2 YYNGEE. The CDR3 is 16 amino acids. This CDR3 is CASSDNKPTGSDGYTF. The CDR3 DNA is TGTGCCAGCAGCGACAATAAACCAACAGGGTCGGATGGCTACACCTTC.